This TCR beta chain was sequenced during a study of blood T cell repertoires in COVID-19. Background on the study: From T cells, B-cell-depleted T cells, or PBMCs came the material, which was cDNA or gDNA.

The V end lost 4 bases, the J end lost 4 bases, and 23 bases lay between the germline ends. CDR3 length: 17 residues. In germline, CDR1 is MNHEY, CDR2 SVGEGT. Using immunoSEQ multiplex PCR, the repertoire was profiled, and TCRdb retains in-frame clones only, with some absent. This table holds under 250,000 clones, approximately 85% found once. The clonotype originates from a woman in her 70s with COVID-19, enrolled during active disease. Sequencing used peripheral blood. V is TRBV6-2 or TRBV6-3 and J is TRBJ2-7; TRBD2 might be the D (8 bases). The CDR3 DNA reads as TGTGCCAGCAGTTCCACCAGGACAGGCGGCGGGGGGTACGAGCAGTACTTC. Amino acids: CASSSTRTGGGGYEQYF.